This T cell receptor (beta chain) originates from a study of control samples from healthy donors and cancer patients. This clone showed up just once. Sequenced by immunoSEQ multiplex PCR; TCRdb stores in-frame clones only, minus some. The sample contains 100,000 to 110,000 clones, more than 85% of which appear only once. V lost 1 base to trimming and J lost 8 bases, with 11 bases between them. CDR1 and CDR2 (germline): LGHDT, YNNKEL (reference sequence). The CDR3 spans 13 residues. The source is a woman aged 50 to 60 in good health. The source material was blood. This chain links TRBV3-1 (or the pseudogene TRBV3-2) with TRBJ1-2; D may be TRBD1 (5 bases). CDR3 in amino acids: CASSQGGGGGYTF. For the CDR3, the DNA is TGTGCCAGCAGCCAAGGGGGGGGTGGAGGCTACACCTTC.